This section outlines one T cell receptor (beta chain) sequence together with its context. Clones were read by immunoSEQ multiplex PCR, and TCRdb kept only the in-frame ones, dropping some. Of about 150,000 clones listed, more than 85% are singletons. The data originate from a study of blood T cell repertoires in COVID-19. Germline V gene lookup returns CDR1 MNHEY and CDR2 SVGAGI. CDR3 size: 12 residues. V was pared by 8 bases and J by 6 bases, with 11 bases between. Sequenced sample: peripheral blood. This clonotype originated in a woman of 80 years or more with COVID-19, enrolled during active disease. The chain links TRBV6-5 to TRBJ2-1, with a weak D call TRBD2 (5 bases). CDR3 residues: CASGAVLNEQFF. The CDR3 nucleotides are TGTGCCAGCGGAGCGGTTCTCAATGAGCAGTTCTTC.